Listed below are T cell receptor beta chains from one sample, sequenced in a study of blood T cells in healthy people across ages. Via MiXCR, TCRdb re-called the 5' RACE reads, giving one row per CDR3 protein. The top ten clones hold roughly 17% of a sample with 850,000 or so distinct CDR3 sequences, 29% of them seen once. Sequenced: blood. These receptors came from a woman over 75 in good health. Both conserved end residues are part of each CDR3. D genes are given only for firm matches. Clone size is given for some rows only: seen once, a few or many times, or a class if the clone is expanded.

clone_size,d_call,v_call,j_call,cdr3_nt,cdr3_aa
many,-,TRBV12-3/TRBV12-4,TRBJ2-1,TGTGCCAGCAGTTTAGAACTGCCCTACAATGAGCAGTTCTTC,CASSLELPYNEQFF
-,TRBD2,TRBV28,TRBJ2-3,TGTGCCGGTAGCGGGGGGCTTAGCACAGATACGCAGTATTTT,CAGSGGLSTDTQYF
many,-,TRBV6-5,TRBJ2-5,TGTGCCAGCAGTTACACGCCGGGCCCACCTCAAGAGACCCAGTACTTC,CASSYTPGPPQETQYF
-,TRBD1,TRBV2,TRBJ2-2,TGTGCCAGCAGAGAAGGGACAGGGTACACCGGGGAGCTGTTTTTT,CASREGTGYTGELFF
-,TRBD1,TRBV15,TRBJ1-6,TGTGCCACCAGCGACCGGGACAGGGATTCACCCCTCCACTTT,CATSDRDRDSPLHF
few,-,TRBV6-2/TRBV6-3,TRBJ1-6,TGTGCCAGCAGTTACTCGTATGCAGGGGCCCACTTT,CASSYSYAGAHF
-,TRBD1,TRBV27,TRBJ2-4,TGTGCCAGCAGTTTATCTCCCCGGACAGGGCGGGACATTCAGTACTTC,CASSLSPRTGRDIQYF
-,-,TRBV30,TRBJ2-5,TGTGCCTGGATAAGACAAGGGAACCAAGAGACCCAGTACTTC,CAWIRQGNQETQYF
many,TRBD2,TRBV28,TRBJ2-1,TGTGCCAGCAGTACAGCGGGGGGGAAGAATGAGCAGTTCTTC,CASSTAGGKNEQFF
few,-,TRBV2,TRBJ2-5,TGTGCCAGCAGTGACAGGCGGTTCCAAGAGACCCAGTACTTC,CASSDRRFQETQYF
-,-,TRBV20-1,TRBJ1-4,TGCAGTGCACCGAACCCCGGACACTCTTCAGCAACTAATGAAAAACTGTTTTTT,CSAPNPGHSSATNEKLFF
-,-,TRBV2,TRBJ2-5,TGTGCCAGCACTACAGGGGGGGGCAGCCACGAGACCCAGTACTTC,CASTTGGGSHETQYF
-,-,TRBV29-1,TRBJ2-3,TGCAGCGTTGGTGGGGGCAGGGTGGCAGATACGCAGTATTTT,CSVGGGRVADTQYF
-,-,TRBV4-2,TRBJ1-2,TGTGCCAGCAGCCAAGTAATCGCTAACTATGGCTACACCTTC,CASSQVIANYGYTF
-,TRBD1,TRBV7-9,TRBJ1-2,TGTGCCAGCAGCTGGGGACAGCCAACTAACTATGGCTACACCTTC,CASSWGQPTNYGYTF
many,-,TRBV12-3/TRBV12-4,TRBJ2-5,TGTGCCAGCAGCCCGGGTGGGGGGAGAGAGACCCAGTACTTC,CASSPGGGRETQYF
many,TRBD1,TRBV12-3/TRBV12-4,TRBJ1-5,TGTGCCAGCAGTTTGGGCGACAGGGGGCTTCGGGATCAGCCCCAGCATTTT,CASSLGDRGLRDQPQHF
few,-,TRBV27,TRBJ1-5,TGTGCCAGCAGCCCCCGGGGGGGCATTAGCAATCAGCCCCAGCATTTT,CASSPRGGISNQPQHF
many,-,TRBV12-3/TRBV12-4,TRBJ1-2,TGTGCCAGCAGCCCTTTTGATCAGGGAGCTAACTATGGCTACACCTTC,CASSPFDQGANYGYTF
-,-,TRBV19,TRBJ1-5,TGTGCCAGTAGTGCGGGAAGTCAGGCAAAACAGCCCCAGCATTTT,CASSAGSQAKQPQHF
-,-,TRBV6-5,TRBJ2-5,TGTGCCAGCAGTTACTCGTGGACCCTGTCCTACAATGAGCAGTACTTC,CASSYSWTLSYNEQYF
-,-,TRBV18,TRBJ1-3,TGTGCCAGCTCACCAACAGCTACATCTGGAAACACCATATATTTT,CASSPTATSGNTIYF
few,-,TRBV5-1,TRBJ1-5,TGCGCCAGCAGCTTGGGGCCAGGGGTAAGCAATCAGCCCCAGCATTTT,CASSLGPGVSNQPQHF
-,TRBD2,TRBV20-1,TRBJ2-5,TGCAGTGCTAGTGCAGCGGGGGGCCAAGAGACCCAGTACTTC,CSASAAGGQETQYF
-,-,TRBV27,TRBJ2-3,TGTGCCAGCAGCCGAGGGGCAGGGCAGAAAGATACGCAGTATTTT,CASSRGAGQKDTQYF
-,-,TRBV5-1,TRBJ2-1,TGCGCCAGCAGCTTGGTCGCTGAGCAGTTCTTC,CASSLVAEQFF
once,TRBD2,TRBV12-3/TRBV12-4,TRBJ2-1,TGCGCCAGCAGCGGGGAAAATCTAGCGGGGCAGAACAATGAGCAGTTCTTC,CASSGENLAGQNNEQFF
many,-,TRBV27,TRBJ2-4,TGTGCCAGCAGTTTGGACCCTGTAGAGGCTATACTAGCCAAAAACATTCAGTACTTC,CASSLDPVEAILAKNIQYF
-,-,TRBV28,TRBJ1-2,TGTGCCAGCAGTTTCGGCGGTTACTATGGCTACACCTTC,CASSFGGYYGYTF
many,-,TRBV7-2,TRBJ2-7,TGTGCCAGTGCGACTCAACCAACCTACGAGCAGTACTTC,CASATQPTYEQYF
many,-,TRBV3-1,TRBJ2-5,TGTGCCAGCAGCCAACCGAAATTAAATTGGCGAGGGAACCAAGAGACCCAGTACTTC,CASSQPKLNWRGNQETQYF
many,TRBD2,TRBV28,TRBJ2-3,TGTGCCACCCGGGGTAGCGGGGGGCCCACAGATACGCAGTATTTT,CATRGSGGPTDTQYF
few,-,TRBV2,TRBJ1-2,TGTGCCAGCAGTGAAGTTAACTATGGCTACACCTTC,CASSEVNYGYTF
few,-,TRBV2,TRBJ1-2,TGTGCCAGCAAGTTGGGGGATGACTATGGCTACACCTTC,CASKLGDDYGYTF
many,-,TRBV9,TRBJ2-7,TGTGCCAGCAGCTCTCCCCCGTGGGTAGAGCAGTACTTC,CASSSPPWVEQYF
many,-,TRBV7-2,TRBJ2-7,TGTGCCAGCAGCTTGACGGGTATACGAGAGCAGTACTTC,CASSLTGIREQYF
many,TRBD1,TRBV10-3,TRBJ1-5,TGTGCCATCAAACAGGGGTCGGGCAATCAGCCCCAGCATTTT,CAIKQGSGNQPQHF
few,-,TRBV6-5,TRBJ1-2,TGTGCCAGCAGGCCTAGCTTGGGGGGAAACTATGGCTACACCTTC,CASRPSLGGNYGYTF
many,TRBD2,TRBV7-9,TRBJ2-7,TGTGCCAGCAGCTTATGGCGCCCCGGGGGGGACTACGAGCAGTACTTC,CASSLWRPGGDYEQYF
few,TRBD1,TRBV7-2,TRBJ1-2,TGTGCCAGCAGCACCGACTTCCAGGGGGCTGGCTATGGCTACACCTTC,CASSTDFQGAGYGYTF
-,-,TRBV30,TRBJ2-7,TGTGCCTGGAGGGGAAGCGGCGGGTACGAGCAGTACTTC,CAWRGSGGYEQYF
once,-,TRBV20-1,TRBJ2-1,TGCAGTGCGGCGGTAGCCTACAATGAGCAGTTCTTC,CSAAVAYNEQFF
-,-,TRBV7-2,TRBJ2-3,TGTGCCAGCAGCCTGGGGGCAGTGCGGGAAGAGACCCAGTATTTT,CASSLGAVREETQYF
few,-,TRBV29-1,TRBJ1-3,TGCAGCGTTGCCGACAGGTGGGAAAACACCATATATTTT,CSVADRWENTIYF
many,-,TRBV4-2,TRBJ2-6,TGTGCCAGCAGCCAAGAAGTGGGGGCTGGGGCCAACGTCCTGACTTTC,CASSQEVGAGANVLTF
few,-,TRBV7-9,TRBJ1-2,TGTGCCAGCAGTCGCCGGGGGGGGGCCACTCTCGCGTTGGATGGCTACACCTTC,CASSRRGGATLALDGYTF
-,-,TRBV5-1,TRBJ2-1,TGCGCCAGCAGCCAGAGCGGAGACCCCTGGGAGCAGTTCTTC,CASSQSGDPWEQFF
many,TRBD1,TRBV5-1,TRBJ1-6,TGCGCCAGCAGCTTTTCCGGGACAGGGGTTGGCTCACCCCTCCACTTT,CASSFSGTGVGSPLHF
many,-,TRBV3-1,TRBJ2-3,TGTGCCAGCAGCCAAGGGAAGGGCTCCACAGATACGCAGTATTTT,CASSQGKGSTDTQYF
-,-,TRBV4-3,TRBJ2-3,TGCGCCAGCAGCCAAAAGAATACCGGGGCAGGAGATACGCAGTATTTT,CASSQKNTGAGDTQYF
many,-,TRBV9,TRBJ2-5,TGTGCCAGCAGCGTAGTGGGGGGCCTTGAGACCCAGTACTTC,CASSVVGGLETQYF
-,-,TRBV20-1,TRBJ2-2,TGCAGTGCTAGAGACAGGGGAAACACCGGGGAGCTGTTTTTT,CSARDRGNTGELFF
-,-,TRBV20-1,TRBJ1-5,TGCAGTGCTAGAGTGTTCGACAGTGATTCGGCTCAGCCTCAGCATTTT,CSARVFDSDSAQPQHF
-,-,TRBV7-2,TRBJ1-5,TGTGCCAGCAGCCCCCAGGCTGGCCGAACCGGAAATCAGCCCCAGCATTTT,CASSPQAGRTGNQPQHF
-,-,TRBV6-2/TRBV6-3,TRBJ2-3,TGTGCCAGCATGGAAGCGCAGGGTACGCAGTATTTT,CASMEAQGTQYF